The clone carrying this T cell receptor beta chain has ten or more counts. What it recognizes is unknown. This entry belongs to a study of response to subunit inactivated influenza vaccine. Broader study findings: Authors proposed each seasonal influenza vaccination draws in few new T cells.

Germline V gene data show CDR1 as SGHRS and CDR2 as YFSETQ. The V gene end was trimmed by 4 bases and the J gene end by 2 bases; junction bases not matched to a gene: 10. This CDR3 has 16 residues. Using its own MiXCR run on the RT-PCR reads, TCRdb lists one record per CDR3 protein. The sample lists around 570,000 distinct CDR3 sequences, 6% to 9% occurring once. The clonotype comes from a man in his fifties or sixties who received an inactivated influenza vaccine. The chain is built from TRBV5-1 and TRBJ2-3, with TRBD2 identical over 7 bases. This specimen consisted of PBMCs from blood, obtained around 25 months after vaccination. The CDR3 bases are TGCGCCAGCAGCCCTACGGCGGGGGAGTACACAGATACGCAGTATTTT. As protein: CASSPTAGEYTDTQYF.